The rows below give T cell receptor beta chains drawn from one sample of a study of T-cell memory formation after mild COVID-19. TCRdb re-called the 5' RACE reads through MiXCR, storing one row per CDR3 protein. This sample has 55,000 to 75,000 distinct CDR3 sequences, with about a quarter found just once. The sequenced sample consisted of PBMCs or a T cell subset sorted from them (not recorded which). These receptors all come from a man between 18 and 35 years old who had mild COVID-19 (a few samples of this study predate the infection). Cell type and time point are not known. CDR3s include the opening cysteine and the closing phenylalanine or tryptophan. D genes are given only for firm matches. Size is omitted from some rows. Given values are once, few, many or a class for expanded clones.

-,13,-,TRBJ1-1,TRBV7-9,TGTGCCAGCAGCCCCCCGGGGCCCACTGAAGCTTTCTTT,CASSPPGPTEAFF
-,13,-,TRBJ1-5,TRBV19,TGTGCCAGTAGTCCGACAGGTTATCAGCCCCAGCATTTT,CASSPTGYQPQHF
few,14,-,TRBJ2-4,TRBV20-1,TGCAGTGCTAGGTCACAGCAAGCCAAAAACATTCAGTACTTC,CSARSQQAKNIQYF
-,13,-,TRBJ1-1,TRBV6-5,TGTGCCAGCAGTTACTCTCCGGGTGGTGAAGCTTTCTTT,CASSYSPGGEAFF
many,15,-,TRBJ2-1,TRBV2,TGTGCCAGCAGAGATGAATTTAGCCGACGGACTGAGCAGTTCTTC,CASRDEFSRRTEQFF
-,11,-,TRBJ1-1,TRBV12-3/TRBV12-4,TGTGCCAGCAGGGACACAGTCGAAGCTTTCTTT,CASRDTVEAFF
-,15,-,TRBJ2-1,TRBV19,TGTGCCAGTAGTAACCGGGACAAGGGAGGCAATGAGCAGTTCTTC,CASSNRDKGGNEQFF
-,16,-,TRBJ2-7,TRBV10-3,TGTGCCATCAGTGACACCGTAGGGGTGGTCGCTTACGAGCAGTACTTC,CAISDTVGVVAYEQYF
-,14,TRBD1,TRBJ1-1,TRBV7-9,TGTGCCAGCAGCTCAAGACAGGGGAAAACTGAAGCTTTCTTT,CASSSRQGKTEAFF
-,11,-,TRBJ2-1,TRBV6-5,TGTGCCAGCAGTTATGCCAATGAGCAGTTCTTC,CASSYANEQFF
-,14,-,TRBJ2-3,TRBV9,TGTGCCAGCAGCGCGGACAGTATCACAGATACGCAGTATTTT,CASSADSITDTQYF
-,16,-,TRBJ2-3,TRBV9,TGTGCCAGCAGCGCAGTCGGACAGACCAGCACAGATACGCAGTATTTT,CASSAVGQTSTDTQYF
-,13,-,TRBJ1-1,TRBV10-3,TGTGCCATCAGTGAGGGGGGGAACACTGAAGCTTTCTTT,CAISEGGNTEAFF
few,15,TRBD2,TRBJ2-5,TRBV3-1,TGTGCCAGCAGCCAAGGAGCGGGGGGTGGGGAGACCCAGTACTTC,CASSQGAGGGETQYF